This T cell receptor (beta chain) was sequenced in a study of early T cells in non-severe SARS-CoV-2 infection. Overall study context: Bulk RNA isolated from unsorted whole blood underwent sequencing; chains were not paired.

Study-wide points: VDJdb-based annotation leaned toward anti-spike CD8 responses and missed private and CD4 specificities.

Individual cDNA molecules each received unique molecular identifiers attached to them. TCRdb ran MiXCR on the 5' RACE reads and lists one entry per CDR3 protein. The sample records under 55,000 distinct CDR3 sequences, 9.5% to 13% being singletons. CDR3 length: 14 amino acids. V lost 1 base and J lost 7, with 13 bases in between. Germline-derived CDR1 and CDR2 are SNHLY and FYNNEI. In this sample, this clonotype turned up a few times. Its antigen is as yet unknown. The receptor was derived from an adult who was a healthcare worker with PCR-confirmed SARS-CoV-2 infection or an uninfected control (not recorded which). The specimen sequenced was whole blood. This chain joins TRBV2 and TRBJ1-2; no clear D gene. The CDR3 sequence is CASSEVQQVSGYTF. The CDR3 nucleotides read TGTGCCAGCAGTGAAGTACAGCAGGTCTCTGGCTACACCTTC.